The rows below give T cell receptor beta chains drawn from one sample of a study of blood T cells in healthy people across ages. A single record per CDR3 protein comes from TCRdb applying MiXCR to the 5' RACE reads. The sample yields some 890,000 distinct CDR3 sequences, roughly 29% seen once. This sample also belongs to another study, concerning T cells of mothers and their children.

The sample taken for sequencing was blood. These receptors originate from a woman aged 40-49 years in good health. CDR3s include the opening cysteine and the closing phenylalanine or tryptophan. The order of the fields is J gene, V gene, D gene, clone size, CDR3 protein, CDR3 DNA. A D gene is named only where the DNA matches it firmly. Size values are once, few and many counts, or a class for expanded clones, and some rows have none.

j_call: TRBJ1-2; v_call: TRBV6-1; d_call: TRBD1; clone_size: few; cdr3_aa: CASSEMTGLNYGYTF; cdr3_nt: TGTGCCAGCAGTGAAATGACAGGGTTAAACTATGGCTACACCTTC
j_call: TRBJ2-1; v_call: TRBV18; d_call: TRBD2; clone_size: NA; cdr3_aa: CASSPLLAGEHNEQFF; cdr3_nt: TGTGCCAGCTCACCACTTCTAGCGGGGGAACACAATGAGCAGTTCTTC
j_call: TRBJ2-1; v_call: TRBV4-1; d_call: TRBD1; clone_size: many; cdr3_aa: CAASSEGADEQFF; cdr3_nt: TGCGCCGCAAGCTCTGAGGGGGCCGATGAGCAGTTCTTC
j_call: TRBJ2-7; v_call: TRBV5-1; d_call: TRBD1; clone_size: NA; cdr3_aa: CASSPYGTGMAYEQYF; cdr3_nt: TGCGCCAGCAGCCCCTACGGGACAGGGATGGCCTACGAGCAGTACTTC
j_call: TRBJ2-7; v_call: TRBV5-1; d_call: TRBD2; clone_size: NA; cdr3_aa: CASTLAGGDYEQYF; cdr3_nt: TGCGCCAGTACGCTCGCGGGGGGTGACTACGAGCAGTACTTC
j_call: TRBJ2-7; v_call: TRBV2; d_call: NA; clone_size: NA; cdr3_aa: CASSVMQVQYEQYF; cdr3_nt: TGTGCCAGCAGTGTTATGCAGGTTCAGTACGAGCAGTACTTC
j_call: TRBJ1-4; v_call: TRBV20-1; d_call: NA; clone_size: many; cdr3_aa: CSARVVSQSNEKLFF; cdr3_nt: TGCAGTGCTAGGGTGGTATCGCAGTCTAATGAAAAACTGTTTTTT
j_call: TRBJ1-1; v_call: TRBV20-1; d_call: NA; clone_size: few; cdr3_aa: CSARDRRNRPNTEAFF; cdr3_nt: TGCAGTGCTAGAGATCGAAGGAACAGGCCGAACACTGAAGCTTTCTTT
j_call: TRBJ2-3; v_call: TRBV7-3; d_call: NA; clone_size: many; cdr3_aa: CASSLGVRGADTQYF; cdr3_nt: TGTGCCAGCAGCTTAGGAGTCAGGGGCGCAGATACGCAGTATTTT
j_call: TRBJ1-2; v_call: TRBV12-3/TRBV12-4; d_call: TRBD1; clone_size: NA; cdr3_aa: CASSFRGRRSVRPNYGYTF; cdr3_nt: TGTGCCAGCAGTTTCAGGGGGCGCCGCAGCGTCAGGCCCAACTATGGCTACACCTTC
j_call: TRBJ2-1; v_call: TRBV11-3; d_call: NA; clone_size: many; cdr3_aa: CASSYMGNPYNEQFF; cdr3_nt: TGTGCCAGCAGCTACATGGGGAACCCCTACAATGAGCAGTTCTTC
j_call: TRBJ1-1; v_call: TRBV5-1; d_call: NA; clone_size: many; cdr3_aa: CASSRRTANTEAFF; cdr3_nt: TGTGCCAGCAGCCGGAGGACAGCTAACACTGAAGCTTTCTTT
j_call: TRBJ2-5; v_call: TRBV9; d_call: NA; clone_size: few; cdr3_aa: CASSVGIGETQYF; cdr3_nt: TGTGCCAGCAGCGTAGGAATAGGGGAGACCCAGTACTTC
j_call: TRBJ1-5; v_call: TRBV20-1; d_call: NA; clone_size: NA; cdr3_aa: CSARDRRGDIQPQHF; cdr3_nt: TGCAGTGCTAGAGATAGAAGGGGGGATATTCAGCCCCAGCATTTT
j_call: TRBJ2-1; v_call: TRBV6-1; d_call: TRBD2; clone_size: many; cdr3_aa: CASSPGLALSNEQFF; cdr3_nt: TGTGCCAGCAGTCCGGGACTAGCGCTGTCCAATGAGCAGTTCTTC
j_call: TRBJ2-3; v_call: TRBV20-1; d_call: NA; clone_size: NA; cdr3_aa: CSAVDPRERADTQYF; cdr3_nt: TGCAGTGCTGTGGACCCGCGGGAAAGGGCAGATACGCAGTATTTT
j_call: TRBJ2-7; v_call: TRBV18; d_call: NA; clone_size: many; cdr3_aa: CASSPPSGEGNEQYF; cdr3_nt: TGTGCCAGCTCACCACCGTCGGGGGAAGGGAACGAGCAGTACTTC
j_call: TRBJ2-5; v_call: TRBV2; d_call: NA; clone_size: NA; cdr3_aa: CASSKQGLGAETQYF; cdr3_nt: TGTGCCAGCAGTAAACAGGGCTTAGGCGCGGAGACCCAGTACTTC
j_call: TRBJ2-3; v_call: TRBV7-9; d_call: TRBD1; clone_size: NA; cdr3_aa: CASSLMGDRVRNTQYF; cdr3_nt: TGTGCCAGCAGCTTGATGGGGGACAGGGTACGGAATACGCAGTATTTT
j_call: TRBJ2-7; v_call: TRBV7-8; d_call: TRBD2; clone_size: few; cdr3_aa: CASSLVGSGGTYEQYF; cdr3_nt: TGTGCCAGCAGCTTAGTAGGTAGCGGGGGAACCTACGAGCAGTACTTC
j_call: TRBJ1-4; v_call: TRBV20-1; d_call: TRBD1; clone_size: NA; cdr3_aa: CSAAGGANEKLFF; cdr3_nt: TGCAGTGCAGCAGGGGGGGCTAATGAAAAACTGTTTTTT
j_call: TRBJ2-5; v_call: TRBV11-2; d_call: NA; clone_size: many; cdr3_aa: CASSPQGARQTQYF; cdr3_nt: TGTGCCAGCAGCCCCCAGGGAGCGAGGCAGACCCAGTACTTC
j_call: TRBJ2-2; v_call: TRBV12-3/TRBV12-4; d_call: NA; clone_size: NA; cdr3_aa: CASSLGTVSTGELFF; cdr3_nt: TGTGCCAGCAGTTTGGGGACCGTCAGCACCGGGGAGCTGTTTTTT
j_call: TRBJ1-2; v_call: TRBV2; d_call: NA; clone_size: NA; cdr3_aa: CASSMINYGYTF; cdr3_nt: TGTGCCAGCAGCATGATTAACTATGGCTACACCTTC
j_call: TRBJ2-5; v_call: TRBV6-6; d_call: TRBD2; clone_size: NA; cdr3_aa: CASSTSAGGGTQYF; cdr3_nt: TGTGCCAGCAGTACTTCAGCGGGGGGGGGGACCCAGTACTTC
j_call: TRBJ2-7; v_call: TRBV29-1; d_call: NA; clone_size: few; cdr3_aa: CSVTVSYEQYF; cdr3_nt: TGCAGCGTGACAGTGAGCTACGAGCAGTACTTC
j_call: TRBJ2-7; v_call: TRBV28; d_call: TRBD2; clone_size: NA; cdr3_aa: CASSLTSGRFNEQYF; cdr3_nt: TGTGCCAGCAGCCTGACTAGCGGAAGGTTCAATGAGCAGTACTTC
j_call: TRBJ1-6; v_call: TRBV7-8; d_call: TRBD1; clone_size: few; cdr3_aa: CASSSWTGGNNSPLHF; cdr3_nt: TGTGCCAGCAGCTCATGGACAGGGGGAAATAATTCACCCCTCCACTTT
j_call: TRBJ1-1; v_call: TRBV12-3/TRBV12-4; d_call: NA; clone_size: NA; cdr3_aa: CASSWRAWGTEAFF; cdr3_nt: TGTGCCAGCAGTTGGAGGGCCTGGGGCACTGAAGCTTTCTTT
j_call: TRBJ2-3; v_call: TRBV20-1; d_call: TRBD2; clone_size: few; cdr3_aa: CSARAQREKTDTQYF; cdr3_nt: TGCAGTGCTAGAGCCCAGCGGGAGAAGACAGATACGCAGTATTTT
j_call: TRBJ2-3; v_call: TRBV6-1; d_call: TRBD2; clone_size: NA; cdr3_aa: CASCIGGYTDTQYF; cdr3_nt: TGTGCCAGCTGTATCGGGGGGTACACAGATACGCAGTATTTT
j_call: TRBJ2-5; v_call: TRBV9; d_call: NA; clone_size: many; cdr3_aa: CASSVAGQETQYF; cdr3_nt: TGTGCCAGCAGCGTAGCTGGGCAAGAGACCCAGTACTTC
j_call: TRBJ2-7; v_call: TRBV7-6; d_call: TRBD1; clone_size: few; cdr3_aa: CASSFAAGGYYEQYF; cdr3_nt: TGTGCCAGCAGCTTCGCCGCAGGGGGATACTACGAGCAGTACTTC
j_call: TRBJ2-7; v_call: TRBV5-1; d_call: NA; clone_size: many; cdr3_aa: CASSADYEQYF; cdr3_nt: TGCGCCAGCAGCGCGGACTACGAGCAGTACTTC